These T cell receptor beta chains were read from a single sample in a study of T cell repertoires in ileal Crohn's disease. Here immunoSEQ multiplex PCR was the method, and the copy in TCRdb shows in-frame clones only, minus some. There are thousands of clones in the sample; roughly 88% occur only once, and 7% to 9% lies in the top ten. The material sequenced was ileal tissue. Receptor source: an adult with Crohn's disease. Each CDR3 is given with its conserved first and last residue. Each record gives: clone size, D gene, J gene, V gene, CDR3 DNA, CDR3 protein. D genes are given only for firm matches. Some rows have no size entry. The others give once, few or many, or a class for an expanded clone.

>once|TRBD1|TRBJ1-6|TRBV5-1
TGCGCCAGCAGCTTGGGCCAGGGGGCGAGTGGCTCACCCCTCCACTTT
CASSLGQGASGSPLHF
>.|.|TRBJ1-1|TRBV5-1
TGCGCCAGCAGCTTAATGCAGGCAAGAACTGAAGCTTTCTTT
CASSLMQARTEAFF
>.|TRBD2|TRBJ2-7|TRBV18
TGTGCCAGCTCACCCCAGGGACTAGCGGGAGAGCGGTCCTTC
CASSPQGLAGERSF
>.|.|TRBJ2-7|TRBV30
TGTGCCTGGGGTCAAAGGTCGGGATTTTACGAGCAGTACTTC
CAWGQRSGFYEQYF
>.|.|TRBJ2-7|TRBV14
TGTGCCAGCAGACCGGAGAACGAGCAGTACTTC
CASRPENEQYF
>.|.|TRBJ2-1|TRBV10-2
TGCGCCAGCAGACAGGCTCGGACTATGAATGAGGAGCAGTTCTTC
CASRQARTMNEEQFF
>.|TRBD2|TRBJ2-7|TRBV5-1
TGCGCCAGCAGCTTGGACGCGGTCGGCGGGAGTCCCGGTGAGCAGTACTTC
CASSLDAVGGSPGEQYF
>few|.|TRBJ1-6|TRBV14
TGTGCCAGCAGCCAAGAATCACGGCGACTTTCACCCCTCCACTTT
CASSQESRRLSPLHF
>.|.|TRBJ1-2|TRBV28
TGTGCCAGCAGTAGGGGGGGAGAGCCTTATGGCTACACCTTC
CASSRGGEPYGYTF
>.|.|TRBJ2-3|TRBV7-2
TGTGCCAGCAGCTTAGGATGGCTCCAGCCCGGGGATACGCAGTATTTT
CASSLGWLQPGDTQYF
>once|.|TRBJ2-3|TRBV7-2
TGTGCCAGCAGCTTAAGCCGGGACAATACGCAGTATTTT
CASSLSRDNTQYF
>.|TRBD2|TRBJ2-1|TRBV25-1
TGTGCCAGCAGTGGAGGGGGACTAGCGGGAGTAAGTGAGCAGTTCTTC
CASSGGGLAGVSEQFF
>.|TRBD2|TRBJ2-3|TRBV7-8
TGTGCCAGCAGCTCCGGGACTAGCGGGACGGCAGATACGCAGTATTTT
CASSSGTSGTADTQYF
>.|TRBD1|TRBJ2-5|TRBV2
TGTGCCAGCAGGGGACAGGGGGCAACGGAGACCCAGTACTTC
CASRGQGATETQYF
>.|.|TRBJ2-1|TRBV29-1
TGCAGCGTTGTTAGTCTTCACTCCTACAATGAGCAGTTCTTC
CSVVSLHSYNEQFF
>.|.|TRBJ2-2|TRBV29-1
TGCAGCGTTCTCGCGGTCCTGAACACCGGGGAGCTGTTTTTT
CSVLAVLNTGELFF
>.|TRBD1|TRBJ2-5|TRBV7-9
TGTGCCAGCAGCCCGGGGCGACAGGGGGAGACCCAGTACTTC
CASSPGRQGETQYF
>.|.|TRBJ1-1|TRBV19
TGTGCCAGTAGCAAATCCACGAGGCAGGACATGAACACTGAAGCTTTCTTT
CASSKSTRQDMNTEAFF
>once|TRBD2|TRBJ2-1|TRBV9
TGTGCCAGCAGCGTAGTTGCGGGACTAGCGGTGGACAATGAGCAGTTCTTC
CASSVVAGLAVDNEQFF
>.|.|TRBJ1-4|TRBV14
TGTGCCAGCAGCCGCTCCGGAGGCGATGAAAAACTGTTTTTT
CASSRSGGDEKLFF
>.|TRBD2|TRBJ2-7|TRBV2
TGTGCCAGCACCGGGAGGGCATACGAGCAGTACTTC
CASTGRAYEQYF
>.|TRBD2|TRBJ2-1|TRBV6-5
TGTGCCAGCAGCTCCGGGGGAGCGGGAGGCAATGAGCAGTTCTTC
CASSSGGAGGNEQFF
>.|TRBD1|TRBJ1-1|TRBV9
TGTGCCAGCAGCGCAGGGGGGCCGGAGACTGAAGCTTTCTTT
CASSAGGPETEAFF
>.|.|TRBJ2-7|TRBV12-5
TGTGCTAGTCGGCCAGGGGTGGGGTACGAGCAGTACTTC
CASRPGVGYEQYF
>.|.|TRBJ2-3|TRBV28
TGTGCCAGCAGTCCCCTAATCGAGACAGATACGCAGTATTTT
CASSPLIETDTQYF
>.|TRBD1|TRBJ1-1|TRBV29-1
TGCAGCGGTGGGACAGGAAAGACTGAAGCTTTCTTT
CSGGTGKTEAFF
>.|.|TRBJ2-5|TRBV6-1
TGTGCCAGCAGTGAAAGGGGGGGGGCGGGAGAGACCCAGTACTTC
CASSERGGAGETQYF
>.|.|TRBJ2-7|TRBV5-1
TGCGCCAGCAGCTTGGGGACTACCTCCTACGAGCAGTACTTC
CASSLGTTSYEQYF
>.|.|TRBJ2-1|TRBV29-1
TGCAGCGTTGGTGCAGGTTGGGATGAGCAGTTCTTC
CSVGAGWDEQFF
>once|.|TRBJ1-2|TRBV15
TGTGCCACCAGCAGCTACAGGGATCATGGTGGCTACACCTTC
CATSSYRDHGGYTF
>.|TRBD1|TRBJ2-5|TRBV25-1
TGTGCCACCCTCATTTCCGACAGGGAACAGACCCAGTACTTC
CATLISDREQTQYF
>.|.|TRBJ1-1|TRBV19
TGTGCCAGTATCGGTAGCTCTGAAGCTTTCTTT
CASIGSSEAFF
>few|TRBD1|TRBJ1-1|TRBV10-3
TGTGCCAGCAGACAGGGATTGAACACTGAAGCTTTCTTT
CASRQGLNTEAFF
>.|TRBD2|TRBJ2-7|TRBV25-1
TGTGCCAGCACCACGGATGGGGGGGGTACCTACGAGCAGTACTTC
CASTTDGGGTYEQYF